At least ten counts were recorded for the clone carrying this TCR beta chain. This sample is drawn from a study of T cells in Graves' hyperthyroidism and ophthalmopathy. This CDR3 comprises 15 residues. CDR1 is KGHDR, CDR2 SFDVKD, per germline. V trimming: 3 bases; J trimming: 6 bases; junction bases outside the gene matches: 6. RNA transcripts gave rise to amplified TCR beta CDR3 regions. During a first-round RT-PCR of the TCR CDR3, the HTBI primer set was used. TCRdb re-analysed the multiplex PCR reads in MiXCR, keeping a single row per CDR3 protein. The sample shows around 480,000 distinct CDR3 sequences, roughly 14% of them seen only once.

The sequencing sample was made of blood. V and J are TRBV24-1 and TRBJ2-3; 9 nucleotides align to TRBD2. The receptor's source is a woman under 30 with Graves' hyperthyroidism. DNA for the CDR3: TGTGCCACCAGTGATGCTAGCGGGACTCCGGATACGCAGTATTTT. The encoded protein is CATSDASGTPDTQYF.